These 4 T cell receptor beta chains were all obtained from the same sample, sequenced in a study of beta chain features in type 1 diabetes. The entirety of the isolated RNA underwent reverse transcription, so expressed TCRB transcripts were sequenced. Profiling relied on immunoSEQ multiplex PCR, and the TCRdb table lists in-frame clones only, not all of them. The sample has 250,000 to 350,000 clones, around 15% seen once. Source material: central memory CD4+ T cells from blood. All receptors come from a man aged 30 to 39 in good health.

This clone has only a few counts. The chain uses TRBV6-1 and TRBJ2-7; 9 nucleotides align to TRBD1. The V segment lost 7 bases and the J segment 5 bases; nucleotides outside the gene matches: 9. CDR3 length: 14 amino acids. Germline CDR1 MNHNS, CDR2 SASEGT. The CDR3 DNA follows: TGTGCCAGCAAACCGGGACAGGGTCTTCACGAGCAGTACTTC. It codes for CASKPGQGLHEQYF.

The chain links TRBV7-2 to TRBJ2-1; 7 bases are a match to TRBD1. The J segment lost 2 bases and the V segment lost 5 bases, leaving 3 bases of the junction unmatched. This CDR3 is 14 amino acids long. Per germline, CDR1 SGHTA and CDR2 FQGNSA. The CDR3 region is CASSGQAPYNEQFF. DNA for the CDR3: TGTGCCAGCAGCGGACAGGCCCCCTACAATGAGCAGTTCTTC.

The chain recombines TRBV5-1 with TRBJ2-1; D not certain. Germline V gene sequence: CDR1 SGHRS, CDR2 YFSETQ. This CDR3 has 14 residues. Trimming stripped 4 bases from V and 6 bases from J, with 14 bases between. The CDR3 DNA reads TGCGCCAGCAGCCCCAACTCCCCCCCCAATGAGCAGTTCTTC. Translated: CASSPNSPPNEQFF.

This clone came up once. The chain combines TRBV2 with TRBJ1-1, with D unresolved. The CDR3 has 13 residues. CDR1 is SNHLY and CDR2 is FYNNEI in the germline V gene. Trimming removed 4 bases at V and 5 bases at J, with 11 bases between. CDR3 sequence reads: CASSVKGRTEAFF. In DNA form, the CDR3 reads TGTGCCAGCAGTGTTAAGGGCAGGACTGAAGCTTTCTTT.